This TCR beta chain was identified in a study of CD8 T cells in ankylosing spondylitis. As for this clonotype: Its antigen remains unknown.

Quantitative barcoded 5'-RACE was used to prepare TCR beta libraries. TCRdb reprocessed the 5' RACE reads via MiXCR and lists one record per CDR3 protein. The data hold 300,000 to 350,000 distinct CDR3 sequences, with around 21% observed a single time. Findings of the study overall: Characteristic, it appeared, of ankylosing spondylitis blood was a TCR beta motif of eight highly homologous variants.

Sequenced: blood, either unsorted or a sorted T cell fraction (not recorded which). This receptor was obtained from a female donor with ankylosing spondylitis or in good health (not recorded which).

The CDR3 DNA follows: TGCAGTGCTGAGTTCCGGGACTCCAGCTCCTACAATGAGCAGTTCTTC. It is translated as CSAEFRDSSSYNEQFF. The rearrangement joins TRBV20-1 to TRBJ2-1, with TRBD2 as a possible D gene (6 bases). V gave up 5 bases and J gave up 0 bases, with 17 bases separating them. This CDR3 spans 16 amino acids. The V gene's germline CDR1 is DFQATT and CDR2 SNEGSKA (reference sequence).